One T cell receptor (beta chain) is described in this entry. The CDR3 runs to 14 residues. The trim removed 4 bases at V and 5 bases at J, leaving 2 bases unmatched. The V gene's germline CDR1 is ENHRY and CDR2 SYGVKD. The data were taken from a study of T cell responses to AZD1222 COVID-19 vaccine. TCRdb's copy holds only in-frame clones and misses some; the assay was immunoSEQ multiplex PCR. The data show about 130,000 clones, 93% seen once. V gene TRBV10-3 combines with J gene TRBJ2-2, with 9 bases lining up with TRBD1. The source material was peripheral blood, sampled on day 0 of AZD1222 vaccination. This TCR was recovered from an adult in good health. The CDR3 region is CAISGTGETGELFF. As DNA, the CDR3 is TGTGCCATCAGTGGGACAGGGGAAACCGGGGAGCTGTTTTTT.